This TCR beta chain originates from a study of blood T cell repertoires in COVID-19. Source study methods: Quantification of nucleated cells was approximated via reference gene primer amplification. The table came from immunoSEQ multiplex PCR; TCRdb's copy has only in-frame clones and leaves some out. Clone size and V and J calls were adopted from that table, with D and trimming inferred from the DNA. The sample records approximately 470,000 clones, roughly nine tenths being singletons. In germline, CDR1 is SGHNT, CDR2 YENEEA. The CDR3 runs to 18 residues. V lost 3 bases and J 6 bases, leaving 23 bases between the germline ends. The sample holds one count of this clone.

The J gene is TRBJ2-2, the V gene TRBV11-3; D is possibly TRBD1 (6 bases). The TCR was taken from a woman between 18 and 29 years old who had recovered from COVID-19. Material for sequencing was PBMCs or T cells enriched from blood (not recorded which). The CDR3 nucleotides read TGTGCCAGCAGCTTTCGTTCTTTGGGGGCGCATATCCCCGGGGAGCTGTTTTTT. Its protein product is CASSFRSLGAHIPGELFF.